The 5 T cell receptor beta chains listed next were all sequenced from one sample in a study of T cell changes during pregnancy in multiple sclerosis. Method: immunoSEQ multiplex PCR; TCRdb's copy keeps in-frame clones and lacks some. The sample yields 85,000 to 120,000 clones, under 95% seen once. The sample was peripheral blood, taken after pregnancy. The receptor set was obtained from a female donor with multiple sclerosis, enrolled in a pregnancy study.

This chain uses TRBV5-6 with TRBJ2-3; a weak D match, TRBD1 (5 bases). Trimming shortened V by 1 base and J by 2 bases, and 8 bases separated the two germline ends. The germline gives CDR1 SGHDT, CDR2 YYEEEE. The CDR3 is 14 amino acids. The CDR3 sequence: CASSLKGFTDTQYF. CDR3 coding DNA: TGTGCCAGCAGCTTGAAGGGGTTCACAGATACGCAGTATTTT.

This clone has just one count. V gene TRBV29-1 combines with J gene TRBJ1-1, with 9 bases identical to TRBD1. The germline V gene encodes CDR1 SQVTM and CDR2 ANQGSEA. The CDR3 is 13 amino acids. J was trimmed by 5 bases and V by 6 bases; bases with no gene match: 7. DNA of the CDR3: TGCAGCGTCACACCGACAGGGGGAACTGAAGCTTTCTTT. Its translation: CSVTPTGGTEAFF.

This chain uses TRBV30 with TRBJ2-7, with 9 bases aligning to TRBD2. This CDR3 region has 15 residues. V shed 1 base, J shed 2 bases, and the junction held 6 bases outside the gene matches. Germline V gives CDR1 GTSNPN, CDR2 SVGIG (reference sequence). CDR3 sequence: CAWSGSRLAAYEQYF. CDR3 sequence (DNA): TGTGCCTGGAGTGGCTCCCGACTAGCGGCCTACGAGCAGTACTTC.

This chain uses TRBV18 with TRBJ1-2; tentative D call: TRBD1 (6 bases). Germline values: CDR1 KGHSH, CDR2 LQKENI. V gave up 3 bases and J gave up 8 bases, with 16 bases separating them. The CDR3 has 14 amino acids. The CDR3 loop is CASSPDGQYEGYTF. The CDR3 nucleotides are TGTGCCAGCTCACCCGACGGACAGTATGAAGGCTACACCTTC. The full variable domain, in which reference TRBV18 and TRBJ1-2 provide the parts outside the CDR3, is NAGVMQNPRHLVRRRGQEARLRCSPMKGHSHVYWYRQLPEEGLKFMVYLQKENIIDESGMPKERFSAEFPKEGPSILRIQQVVRGDSAAYFCASSPDGQYEGYTFGSGTRLTVV.

The CDR3 reads CASISGENTGELFF. The CDR3 region has the DNA TGTGCCAGCATTAGCGGGGAGAACACCGGGGAGCTGTTTTTT. The chain employs TRBV2 and TRBJ2-2, with TRBD2 identical over 8 bases. Germline CDR1 SNHLY, CDR2 FYNNEI. Trimming removed 7 bases from V and 1 base from J; junction bases left unmatched: 2. CDR3 length: 14 amino acids.